The entry below describes one T cell receptor beta chain. This clonotype was seen a handful of times. This receptor's antigen is unknown. Base qualities are missing; no much larger clone stands one base away. The entry originates in a study of post-analysis software for immune sequencing data (dated by TCRdb to the mid-2010s). Study-level background: Relapsing-remitting, secondary progressive and progressive-relapsing multiple sclerosis were recorded as disease courses, and subtype annotation was lacking for some patients. The multiple sclerosis patient repertoires were compared with 11 previously published healthy control repertoires from donors aged about 6 to 26 years. A subset of samples was prepared in parallel using single-end sample barcoding, then pooled and co-amplified after Illumina adapter ligation. Study-level results and caveats: Strong co-clustering of samples prepared in the same batch was shown by direct clustering with F measure, prompting a batch-effect correction. The multiple sclerosis patient group was slightly younger than the control group. Normalized Chao1 diversity was significantly lower in multiple sclerosis patients than controls, suggesting substantial peripheral T-cell clonal expansion. Patients showed significantly higher frequencies than controls for a handful of TRBV segments, among them TRBV5-6, TRBV5-1 and TRBV20-1.

CDR1 and CDR2 are read off the germline V gene as ENHRY and SYGVKD. CDR3 length: 12 amino acids, cysteine to phenylalanine. Only the CDR3 portion is preserved as DNA: 36 bases, with reading frame beginning at the first base. Clipping removes 8 bases from V and 5 bases from J, with 2 as the unmatched junction base count. Library preparation used PCR. The instrument given in TCRdb is Illumina HiSeq 2500. Unique molecular identifiers were incorporated into TCR beta cDNA libraries to reduce PCR and sequencing biases. Approximately 500,000 cDNA molecules were obtained for every 1 to 10 million input T cells, so each molecule roughly corresponded to one T cell. The same protocol used for the earlier healthy control dataset was applied to prepare and sequence the patient libraries. Within a given batch, samples were prepared together, multiplexed and sequenced on the same HiSeq lane. The original pipeline was this. Raw barcoded reads were processed with MIGEC, discarding single-read molecular identifier groups before consensus assembly and CDR3 extraction. VDJtools was used for post-analysis of the clonotype tables, with diversity normalized by down-sampling every dataset to the smallest sample size. To correct batch-related cross-sample contamination, repertoire overlap clustering matched CDR3 amino acid sequences but not nucleotide sequences. TCRdb applied fastp at Q25 and MiXCR to the public reads, then kept only in-frame beta chains. Rows are unified per CDR3 protein, each entry keeping the most common DNA and genes. The V and J calls come from TCRdb's annotation, not from the publication. The sample table records roughly 600,000 distinct CDR3 sequences; about 40% of these occur just once. The ten largest clonotypes hold 1.5% to 2% of the sample.

To demonstrate the VDJtools post-analysis software, the study profiled TCR beta repertoires from the peripheral blood of about 13 young patients with multiple sclerosis. The multiple sclerosis patients were children and adolescents ranging in age from about 6 to 16 years. The clonotype originates from a girl aged 10 to 17 with multiple sclerosis. The sequenced sample consisted of blood. Rearrangement joined TRBV10-3 to TRBJ1-5, and TRBD1 aligns with 8 junction nucleotides. The CDR3 region reads CAIGQGDQPQHF. The DNA reads TGTGCCATCGGACAGGGCGATCAGCCCCAGCATTTT.